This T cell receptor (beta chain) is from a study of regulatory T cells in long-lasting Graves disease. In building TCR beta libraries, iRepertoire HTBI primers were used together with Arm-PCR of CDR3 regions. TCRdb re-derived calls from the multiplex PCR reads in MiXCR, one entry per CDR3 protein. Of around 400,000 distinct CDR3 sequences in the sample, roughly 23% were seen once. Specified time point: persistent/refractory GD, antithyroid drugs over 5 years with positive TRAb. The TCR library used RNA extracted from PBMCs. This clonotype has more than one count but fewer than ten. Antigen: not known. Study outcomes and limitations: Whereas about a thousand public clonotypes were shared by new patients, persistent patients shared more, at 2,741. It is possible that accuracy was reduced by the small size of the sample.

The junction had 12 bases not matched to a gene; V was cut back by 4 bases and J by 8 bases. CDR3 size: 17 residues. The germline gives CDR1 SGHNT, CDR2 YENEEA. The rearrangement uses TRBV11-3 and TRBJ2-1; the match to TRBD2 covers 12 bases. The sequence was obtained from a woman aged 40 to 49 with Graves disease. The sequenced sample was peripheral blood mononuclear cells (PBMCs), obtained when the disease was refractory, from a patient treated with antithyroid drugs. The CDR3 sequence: CASSYSKTSGSGYEQFF. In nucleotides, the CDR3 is TGTGCCAGCAGCTACAGCAAGACTAGCGGGAGTGGCTATGAGCAGTTCTTC.